This TCR beta chain emerged from a study of T cells in Graves' hyperthyroidism and ophthalmopathy (dated by TCRdb to about 2019). Regarding the research as a whole: Peripheral blood was sampled at the time of initial diagnosis, prior to any treatment. An independent validation cohort of fewer than 20 hyperthyroidism patients and some 15 patients who later progressed to ophthalmopathy tested prospective prediction of ophthalmopathy. The 90 to 100 discovery patients were randomly divided into training and test sets at a 7:3 ratio. According to the paper, TCR Vbeta CDR3 sequencing was carried out on approximately 140 peripheral blood samples, which came from approximately 41 ophthalmopathy, under 80 hyperthyroidism and around 17 progressor patients. TCR V-J signatures able to tell the groups apart were searched for in a discovery cohort of 100 patients, of whom fewer than 45 had Graves' ophthalmopathy and about 55 had stable Graves' hyperthyroidism. Following sampling, methimazole starting at 30 mg daily was given to hyperthyroidism patients, and high-dose intravenous methylprednisolone was given to ophthalmopathy patients. In six Graves' hyperthyroidism patients, the study also compared T-cell repertoires from thyroid tissue with T-cell repertoires from blood. General findings and caveats noted by the study authors: In validation, the model predicted progression to ophthalmopathy with over 65% sensitivity and around 72% specificity, a median of about six months before onset. No statistical method was used to fix the sample size in advance, and group allocation was not hidden from the investigators. Most expanded thyroid clonotypes (frequency above 0.001) were also detected in blood, a finding suggesting that blood repertoires may reflect thyroid immune responses. In cross-validation, a model built on a 13 V-J signature told ophthalmopathy apart from stable hyperthyroidism with 87.88% sensitivity and roughly 83% specificity, and in testing the same model reached 80%/75%.

The TCR beta CDR3 regions were amplified from the RNA transcripts. For the first round of RT-PCR on the TCR CDR3, the HTBI primer set was used together with the Qiagen OneStep RT-PCR kit. Libraries were constructed in a second round of multiplex PCR, after which size selection and purification were performed. The libraries were sequenced on an Illumina HiSeq2000 using paired-end 100 bp reads. Under the source paper's analysis protocol: Raw data were processed with SOAPnuke, discarding reads with adapters, uncalled bases, mean Phred below 15, or no exact constant-primer or identifier match. High-quality paired reads were merged using COPE v1.2.5, and each unique nucleotide sequence was defined as a clonotype. MiTCR v1.1 was used to align clonotypes to the IMGT TRBV, TRBD and TRBJ reference segments. The analysis was restricted to V-J combinations with a frequency above 0.0001, which together covered around 99% of the repertoires. A TCS score was defined as the ratio of F50 (clonal expansion) to E x V (chaos), with BLOSUM62-based TCRdist applied between CDR3 peptides within each V-J. Welch's t-statistics and random forest reduced some 510 V-J features to 10 to 15, which were used in a naive Bayes classifier (R e1071). Clones were called with MiXCR by TCRdb after fastp trimmed the public reads at Q25, and only in-frame beta chains were retained. Identical CDR3 proteins give one entry, which carries the most common genes and DNA. It is TCRdb's table, rather than the study itself, that gives the V and J calls and clone size. Across this sample there are approximately 620,000 distinct CDR3 sequences, with around 14% seen only once. 5.5% to 7.5% of the sample goes to the ten largest clones.

Hyperthyroidism patients were newly diagnosed, with disease duration under 2 months, and aged 18 to 65 years. Patients with uncontrolled infections, other autoimmune diseases, pregnancy or lactation were excluded. Diagnoses were based on clinical symptoms, serum thyroxine and TRAb, thyroid ultrasound and orbital computed tomography. For progressor patients, blood was drawn at the first diagnosis of hyperthyroidism, before any ophthalmopathy symptoms had appeared. Ficoll-Paque density gradient centrifugation was used to isolate PBMCs from 8.5 to 10 ml of fresh peripheral blood. Progressor patients were initially diagnosed with Graves' hyperthyroidism and developed ophthalmopathy during follow-up. Total RNA was extracted using Trizol reagent, and RNA quality was assessed on an Agilent 2100 Bioanalyzer. This clonotype was seen only a few times. Its antigen has not been determined. Per-nucleotide qualities are absent, and no much larger clonotype sits a single base away.

The junction carries 10 bases between V and J, which are trimmed by 6 bases and 4 bases respectively. The CDR3 covers 12 residues, taking in both the cysteine and the phenylalanine. Only the CDR3 portion is preserved as DNA: 36 bases, with reading frame beginning at the first base. The germline V gene encodes CDR1 SNHLY and CDR2 FYNNEI. The sequence is built from TRBV2 and TRBJ2-7, with TRBD2 tentatively as D gene (5 bases match). The sequenced sample was blood. The origin of this receptor is a woman in her twenties or thirties with Graves' hyperthyroidism that later progressed to Graves' ophthalmopathy. The CDR3 region has the sequence CASRALGYEQYF. The nucleotide sequence is given as TGTGCCAGCAGGGCACTAGGGTACGAGCAGTACTTC.